Here is one T cell receptor (beta chain) with its context. Its antigen is not known. Sorted-subset replicate PCR reactions were performed with about 200 ng DNA, corresponding to roughly 29,000 T cell genomes. Generated by immunoSEQ multiplex PCR, the TCRdb table keeps only in-frame clones and is missing some. The sample includes roughly 640,000 clones, roughly 97% of them seen just once. This entry is derived from a study of shared clonotypes between healthy human individuals. Broader study findings: An expected dependence of interdonor clonotype sharing on sequencing depth was noted. The sharing of 5% to 5.5% of naive CD4 clonotypes was seen across a few donors. Researchers sampled only blood; tissue repertoires likely differ.

The CDR3 extends over 9 amino acids. Deletions cut 9 bases from V and 5 bases from J, with 2 bases between. The TCR was taken from a woman aged 25 to 39 in good health. Sequencing was performed on naive CD4+ T cells sorted from blood. The subset denotes: CD45RA+ positively selected. The gene calls are TRBV23-1 and TRBJ1-5; no definite D call. TRBV23-1 is an ORF, and what it does is uncertain. CDR3 DNA sequence: TGCGCCAGACATCAGCCCCAGCATTTT. Its protein product is CARHQPQHF.